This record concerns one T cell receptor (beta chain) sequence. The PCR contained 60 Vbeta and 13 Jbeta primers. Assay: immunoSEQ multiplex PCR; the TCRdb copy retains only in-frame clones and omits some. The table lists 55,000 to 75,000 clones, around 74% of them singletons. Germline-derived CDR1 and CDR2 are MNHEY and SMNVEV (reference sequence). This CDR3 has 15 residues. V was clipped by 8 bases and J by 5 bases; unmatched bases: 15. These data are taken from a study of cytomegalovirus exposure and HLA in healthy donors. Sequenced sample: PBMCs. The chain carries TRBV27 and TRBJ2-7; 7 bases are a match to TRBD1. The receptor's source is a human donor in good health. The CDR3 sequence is CASSLGAGGFDEQYF. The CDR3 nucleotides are TGTGCCAGCTCCCTAGGGGCAGGGGGTTTCGACGAGCAGTACTTC.